The 19 T cell receptor beta chains below were found in one sample sequenced in a study of vaccination effects on CD4 cells after COVID-19. What these receptors recognize is not known. Sequenced by immunoSEQ multiplex PCR; TCRdb stores in-frame clones only, minus some. The sample lists 35,000 to 45,000 clones, roughly 72% occurring once. Peptide-pool stimulation followed by sequencing identified expanded antigen-specific CD4+ clonotypes in the ViraFEST assay. With roughly 10 days of culture completed, CD4+ T cells were isolated. Vaccine recipients, nucleocapsid antibody negative, had no prior SARS-CoV-2 infection. Sequenced material: CD4+ T cells from PBMCs cultured with SARS-CoV-2 spike peptides, taken before COVID-19 vaccination. The receptors stem from a human donor who received a COVID-19 vaccine.

This chain uses TRBV30 with TRBJ1-1; D is undetermined. V dropped 0 bases and J dropped 2 bases, with 10 bases sitting between them. CDR3 length: 14 residues. CDR1 GTSNPN and CDR2 SVGIG come from the germline V gene (reference sequence). For the CDR3, the DNA is TGTGCCTGGAGTGTAGGCGGACTAAACACTGAAGCTTTCTTT. Translation: CAWSVGGLNTEAFF.

This CDR3 reads CAWAGAGVRETQYF. CDR3 DNA: TGTGCCTGGGCCGGGGCAGGGGTGAGAGAGACCCAGTACTTC. This chain joins TRBV30 and TRBJ2-5, with D possibly matching TRBD1 (6 bases). V shed 5 bases and J shed 4 bases, with 17 bases lying between them. Germline lookup yields CDR1 GTSNPN and CDR2 SVGIG (reference sequence). There are 14 residues in the CDR3.

The chain is built from TRBV2 and TRBJ1-1; D is uncertain. V was shortened by 11 bases and J by 1 base, with 11 bases between the two germline ends. The length of the CDR3 is 12 residues. The V gene's germline CDR1 is SNHLY and CDR2 FYNNEI. CDR3 protein: CARALRNTEAFF. CDR3 coding DNA: TGTGCCCGAGCACTCAGGAACACTGAAGCTTTCTTT.

This chain links TRBV7-2 with TRBJ1-4; D is perhaps TRBD1 (5 bases). This CDR3 has 16 amino acids. The V gene's germline CDR1 is SGHTA and CDR2 FQGNSA. V was cut by 5 bases and J by 0 bases, with 13 bases left in between. Here the CDR3 DNA reads TGTGCCAGCAGCAGTCGGGGGGGGGCAACTAATGAAAAACTGTTTTTT. Translation gives CASSSRGGATNEKLFF.

In its sample, this clone was seen a few times. The rearrangement uses TRBV4-1 and TRBJ1-2; 8 positions agree with TRBD1. Germline V gives CDR1 MGHRA, CDR2 YSYEKL. V shed 1 base and J 8 bases; nucleotides not matched to a gene: 3. The CDR3 is made up of 13 amino acids. The CDR3 DNA follows: TGCGCCAGCAGCCAAGGAGACAGGGGCGGCTACACCTTC. This codes for CASSQGDRGGYTF.

The table lists this clone with a few counts. This rearrangement joins TRBV5-1 to TRBJ2-2; possible D gene TRBD1, 5 bases. The V gene's germline CDR1 is SGHRS and CDR2 YFSETQ. CDR3 length: 18 amino acids. V shed 4 bases and J shed 0 bases, with 19 bases lying between them. CDR3 loop: CASSRQGASRANTGELFF. The CDR3 nucleotides read TGCGCCAGCAGCCGTCAAGGGGCGAGCCGAGCGAACACCGGGGAGCTGTTTTTT.

This clone was observed a few times. The chain recombines TRBV12-3 or TRBV12-4 with TRBJ2-5, with D uncertain. Trimming shortened V by 4 bases and J by 5 bases, and 8 bases separated the two germline ends. There are 12 residues in the CDR3. The CDR3 bases are TGTGCCAGCAGTTCCCCCGGGGAGACCCAGTACTTC. As protein: CASSSPGETQYF.

The count of this clone is one. This chain links TRBV5-5 with TRBJ2-3, with D uncertain. Germline assignment: CDR1 SGHKS and CDR2 YYEKEE (reference sequence). The CDR3 runs 12 residues. Deletions cut 6 bases from V and 10 bases from J, with 15 bases between. In DNA form, the CDR3 reads TGTGCCAGCAACCAAAGGGATGACTCGCAGTATTTT. Translating gives CASNQRDDSQYF.

The V gene is TRBV3-1 (or the pseudogene TRBV3-2), the J gene TRBJ2-1, with 9 bases fitting TRBD1. V lost 3 bases to trimming and J lost 16 bases; unmatched junction nucleotides: 7. Germline-derived CDR1 and CDR2 are LGHDT and YNNKEL (reference sequence). CDR3 length: 12 residues. The DNA for the CDR3 is TGTGCCAGCAGCCACCGCCGGGACAGGGCATTCTTC. Its translation is CASSHRRDRAFF.

This chain connects TRBV3-1 (or the pseudogene TRBV3-2) to TRBJ1-1; 9 nucleotides agree with TRBD1. Germline CDR1 LGHDT, CDR2 YNNKEL (reference sequence). This CDR3 is built from 14 residues. The J segment lost 6 bases and the V segment lost 3 bases, leaving 5 bases of the junction unmatched. CDR3 loop: CASSQGDRVSEAFF. DNA for the CDR3: TGTGCCAGCAGCCAGGGGGACAGGGTATCTGAAGCTTTCTTT.

This rearrangement joins TRBV7-3 to TRBJ2-6; D not resolved. This CDR3 spans 15 amino acids. V dropped 0 bases and J dropped 0 bases, with 3 bases sitting between them. Germline assignment: CDR1 SGHTA and CDR2 FQGTGA. For the CDR3, the DNA is TGTGCCAGCAGCTTAACGGCCTCTGGGGCCAACGTCCTGACTTTC. Protein product: CASSLTASGANVLTF.

In nucleotides, the CDR3 is TGTGCCAGCAGCGTAGCTCCCAGGGAAGAGACCCAGTACTTC. The encoded protein is CASSVAPREETQYF. The J gene is TRBJ2-5, the V gene TRBV9, with D maybe TRBD1 (5 bases). The germline CDR1 and CDR2 sequences are SGDLS and YYNGEE. The CDR3 covers 14 residues. Trimming took off 0 bases at V and 3 bases at J, with 9 bases between the two ends.

V gene TRBV7-2 combines with J gene TRBJ2-1; 12 bases match TRBD1. Germline V gene lookup returns CDR1 SGHTA and CDR2 FQGNSA. The CDR3 runs to 16 residues. The V segment lost 5 bases and the J segment 8 bases; nucleotides outside the gene matches: 10. The CDR3 DNA reads TGTGCCAGCAGCCTGCTTTCAGGGACAGGGGGCCATGAGCAGTTCTTC. Translation gives CASSLLSGTGGHEQFF.

In its sample, this clone is medium-sized (0.01 to 0.1%). The gene calls are TRBV4-3 and TRBJ1-2; D possibly corresponds to TRBD1 (5 bases). V gave up 0 bases and J gave up 5 bases, with 16 bases separating them. The CDR3 sequence is 16 residues long. The V gene's germline CDR1 is LGHNA and CDR2 YSLEER. The CDR3 spells CASSQDVSRAGYGYTF. Written as DNA, the CDR3 is TGCGCCAGCAGCCAAGATGTTAGCAGGGCTGGATATGGCTACACCTTC.

Note on this clone: Other DNA sequences in the sample encode the same CDR3. The rearrangement links TRBV4-3 to TRBJ1-2; no clear D gene. The germline V and J ends were trimmed by 0 bases and 2 bases, with 7 bases remaining between them. The CDR3 totals 14 residues. Per the germline V gene, CDR1 is LGHNA and CDR2 is YSLEER. The CDR3 sequence: CASSQESGNYGYTF. CDR3 DNA sequence: TGCGCCAGCAGCCAAGAATCGGGAAACTATGGCTACACCTTC.

This clone came up a few times. The chain is built from TRBV7-2 and TRBJ2-5, with 8 bases that match TRBD1. V lost 3 bases and J lost 4; bases outside the gene matches: 4. Germline V gene lookup returns CDR1 SGHTA and CDR2 FQGNSA. The CDR3 runs 14 residues. This chain's CDR3 is CASSFPDRGETQYF. The CDR3 DNA reads as TGTGCCAGCAGCTTCCCAGACAGGGGAGAGACCCAGTACTTC.

The chain joins TRBV7-2 to TRBJ2-1; 10 bases are a match to TRBD2. V dropped 5 bases and J dropped 9; count of bases not matched to a gene: 22. Germline V CDR1 and CDR2: SGHTA, FQGNSA. CDR3 size: 19 residues. CDR3 nucleotide sequence: TGTGCCAGCAGCGCCCAGGCGGGGCCAATGCTAGCGGGGGTCAGTGAGCAGTTCTTC. Its translation: CASSAQAGPMLAGVSEQFF.

The sample holds a few counts of this clone. V usage is TRBV4-1 and J usage is TRBJ1-6; the D is unclear. The CDR3 loop spans 15 amino acids. The ends were cut back, 1 base at V and 6 bases at J, with 10 bases in the middle. From germline, CDR1 is MGHRA and CDR2 YSYEKL. The CDR3, as DNA: TGCGCCAGCAGCCAAGTGTGGCTAAGTAATTCACCCCTCCACTTT. This codes for CASSQVWLSNSPLHF.

V usage is TRBV6-2 or TRBV6-3 and J usage is TRBJ1-5, with D maybe TRBD1 (6 bases). The germline V gene encodes CDR1 MNHEY and CDR2 SVGEGT. The CDR3 extends over 14 amino acids. V shed 6 bases and J shed 5 bases, with 14 bases lying between them. Here the CDR3 DNA reads TGTGCCAGCAGCCCCAGGACAGTCTATCAGCCCCAGCATTTT. Amino acids: CASSPRTVYQPQHF.